A selection of T cell receptor beta chains follows, all from one sample in a study of T cell repertoires in cytomegalovirus infection. MiXCR, applied by TCRdb to the reads, yields one record per CDR3 protein. The data hold roughly 700,000 distinct CDR3 sequences, with around a third observed a single time. For these receptors, no antigen is known. Sequencing was performed on cultured PBMCs, taken from culture after CMV antigen stimulation. The receptor source for this set is a human donor in good health (CMV status not recorded). Some clones in this sample may be carry-over from other donors' samples. Both conserved end residues are part of each CDR3. Fields, in order: clone size, D gene, J gene, V gene, CDR3 protein, CDR3 DNA. The D gene is left open where the match is weak. Only part of the rows carry a size: once, few, many, or a class if the clone is expanded.

few - TRBJ2-3 TRBV19 CASSIDLSPGSQYF TGTGCCAGTAGTATAGATCTATCTCCAGGATCGCAGTATTTT
- - TRBJ1-1 TRBV5-1 CASSLLALNTEAFF TGCGCCAGCAGCTTGTTAGCATTGAACACTGAAGCTTTCTTT
- - TRBJ1-5 TRBV2 CASSEAEGQGLSNQPQHF TGTGCCAGCAGTGAAGCTGAGGGGCAGGGCCTTAGCAATCAGCCCCAGCATTTT
- - TRBJ1-6 TRBV11-2 CASSSPGESGSPLHF TGTGCCAGCAGCTCCCCTGGAGAGTCGGGTTCACCCCTCCACTTT
few TRBD2 TRBJ2-1 TRBV28 CASSSGGGPYNEQFF TGTGCCAGCAGTTCCGGCGGGGGGCCCTACAATGAGCAGTTCTTC
- - TRBJ2-2 TRBV15 CATSRARTGELFF TGTGCCACCAGCAGAGCGCGTACCGGGGAGCTGTTTTTT
few TRBD1 TRBJ1-2 TRBV19 CASSIQTGTGFGYTF TGTGCCAGTAGTATCCAGACCGGGACAGGGTTTGGCTACACCTTC
- - TRBJ2-1 TRBV27 CASSLSGTLYNEQFF TGTGCCAGCAGTTTATCCGGGACACTCTACAATGAGCAGTTCTTC
many - TRBJ2-7 TRBV6-1 CASSARWDGNHGDEQYF TGTGCCAGCAGCGCCCGCTGGGATGGCAACCACGGTGACGAGCAGTACTTC
few - TRBJ1-1 TRBV7-6 CASSLPGFSAFF TGTGCCAGCAGCTTACCGGGATTCTCCGCTTTCTTT
few - TRBJ2-1 TRBV7-2 CASSLVGEYEQFF TGTGCCAGCAGCTTAGTAGGAGAATATGAGCAGTTCTTC
few - TRBJ1-3 TRBV5-1 CASSPWGPSSGNTIYF TGCGCCAGCAGTCCCTGGGGACCAAGCTCTGGAAACACCATATATTTT